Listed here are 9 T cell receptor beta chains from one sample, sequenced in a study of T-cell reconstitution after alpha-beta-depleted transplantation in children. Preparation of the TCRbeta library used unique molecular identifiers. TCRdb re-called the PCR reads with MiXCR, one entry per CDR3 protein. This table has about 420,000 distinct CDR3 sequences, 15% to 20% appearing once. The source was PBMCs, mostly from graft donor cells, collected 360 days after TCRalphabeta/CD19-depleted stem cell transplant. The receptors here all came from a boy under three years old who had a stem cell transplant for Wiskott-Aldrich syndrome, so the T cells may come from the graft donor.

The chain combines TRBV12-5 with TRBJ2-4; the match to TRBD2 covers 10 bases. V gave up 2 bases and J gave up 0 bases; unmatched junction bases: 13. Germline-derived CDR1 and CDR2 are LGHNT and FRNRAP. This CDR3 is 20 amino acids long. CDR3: CASGLPNSGRTGLAKNIQYF. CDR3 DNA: TGTGCTAGTGGTTTGCCGAATAGCGGGAGGACTGGGCTAGCCAAAAACATTCAGTACTTC.

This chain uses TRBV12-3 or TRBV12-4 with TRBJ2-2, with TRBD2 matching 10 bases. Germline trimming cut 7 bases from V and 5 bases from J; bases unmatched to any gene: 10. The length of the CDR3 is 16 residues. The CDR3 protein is CASKLAGSPVTGELFF. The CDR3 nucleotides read TGTGCCAGCAAACTAGCGGGGAGCCCCGTGACCGGGGAGCTGTTTTTT.

CDR3 in DNA: TGTGCCATCACCCGTGTACTAGCGGGAGTTACCCCCTACGAGCAGTACTTC. Protein: CAITRVLAGVTPYEQYF. The rearrangement uses TRBV10-3 and TRBJ2-7, with 11 bases lining up with TRBD2. Germline V gene lookup returns CDR1 ENHRY and CDR2 SYGVKD. The CDR3 is 17 residues long. J lost 2 bases, V lost 7 bases, and 13 bases had no gene match.

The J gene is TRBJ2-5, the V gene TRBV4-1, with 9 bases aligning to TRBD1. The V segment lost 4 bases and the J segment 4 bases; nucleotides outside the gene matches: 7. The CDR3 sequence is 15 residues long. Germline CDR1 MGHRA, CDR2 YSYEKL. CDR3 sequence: CASSPRDRVGETQYF. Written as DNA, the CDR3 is TGCGCCAGCAGCCCCCGGGACAGGGTAGGAGAGACCCAGTACTTC.

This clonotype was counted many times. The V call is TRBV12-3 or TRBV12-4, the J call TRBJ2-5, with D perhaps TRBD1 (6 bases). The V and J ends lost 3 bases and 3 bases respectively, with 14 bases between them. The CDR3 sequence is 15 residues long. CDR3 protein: CASSFGDTGKETQYF. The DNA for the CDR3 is TGTGCCAGCAGTTTCGGAGATACAGGGAAAGAGACCCAGTACTTC.

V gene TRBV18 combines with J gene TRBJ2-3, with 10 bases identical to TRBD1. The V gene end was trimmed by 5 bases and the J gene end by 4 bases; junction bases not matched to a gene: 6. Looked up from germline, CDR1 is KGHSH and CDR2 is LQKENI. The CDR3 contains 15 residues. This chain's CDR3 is CASSTRQGAADTQYF. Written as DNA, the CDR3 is TGTGCCAGCTCAACAAGACAGGGGGCGGCAGATACGCAGTATTTT.

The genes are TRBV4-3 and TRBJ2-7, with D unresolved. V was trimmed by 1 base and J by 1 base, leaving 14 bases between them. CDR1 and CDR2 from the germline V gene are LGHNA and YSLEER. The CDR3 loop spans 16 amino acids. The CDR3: CASSQGPARLSYEQYF. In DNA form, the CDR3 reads TGCGCCAGCAGCCAAGGTCCGGCCAGGTTATCCTACGAGCAGTACTTC.

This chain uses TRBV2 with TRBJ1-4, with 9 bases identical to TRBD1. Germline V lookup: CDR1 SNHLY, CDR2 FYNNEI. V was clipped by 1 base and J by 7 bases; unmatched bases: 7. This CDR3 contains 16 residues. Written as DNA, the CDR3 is TGTGCCAGCAGTGAAGACAGGGGGCGTCCTAGTGAAAAACTGTTTTTT. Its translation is CASSEDRGRPSEKLFF.

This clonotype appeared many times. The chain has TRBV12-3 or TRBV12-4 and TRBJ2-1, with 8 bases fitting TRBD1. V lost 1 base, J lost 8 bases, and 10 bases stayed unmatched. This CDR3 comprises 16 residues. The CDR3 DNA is TGTGCCAGCAGTTTAGGAACAAGGCAGGGGGCCCATGAGCAGTTCTTC. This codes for CASSLGTRQGAHEQFF.